Following are 5 T cell receptor beta chains from one sample sequenced in a study of T cell responses to AZD1222 COVID-19 vaccine. The repertoire was sequenced with immunoSEQ multiplex PCR; TCRdb's copy has only in-frame clones and lacks some. The data contain a few hundred thousand clones, more than 80% of them singletons. The starting material was peripheral blood, obtained on day 0 of AZD1222 vaccination. The source is an adult in good health.

This chain's CDR3 is CATSPTPGTEAFF. The CDR3 nucleotides read TGTGCCACCAGCCCCACCCCGGGGACTGAAGCTTTCTTT. The gene calls are TRBV15 and TRBJ1-1; D remains unclear. Between the trimmed V and J ends, which lost 5 bases and 5 bases, there was a span of 12 bases. The CDR3 spans 13 residues. From germline, CDR1 is LNHNV and CDR2 YYDKDF (reference sequence).

This chain connects TRBV14 to TRBJ2-7; possibly TRBD2 for D (5 bases). Germline CDR1 and CDR2: SGHDN and FVKESK. The CDR3 sequence is 13 residues long. V lost 6 bases, J lost 4 bases, and 13 bases lay in between. CDR3 sequence: CASRPVGEYEQYF. The CDR3 DNA reads as TGTGCCAGCAGACCGGTCGGGGAATACGAGCAGTACTTC. The variable domain in full, with the rest retrieved from reference TRBV14 and TRBJ2-7, is EAGVTQFPSHSVIEKGQTVTLRCDPISGHDNLYWYRRVMGKEIKFLLHFVKESKQDESGMPNNRFLAERTGGTYSTLKVQPAELEDSGVYFCASRPVGEYEQYFGPGTRLTVT.

V gene TRBV5-1 combines with J gene TRBJ1-1; 9 bases are shared with TRBD1. The CDR3 is 20 amino acids. The V gene's germline CDR1 is SGHRS and CDR2 YFSETQ. V was clipped by 1 base and J by 0 bases; unmatched bases: 16. The CDR3 region is CASSLSRDRASLGLNTEAFF. The CDR3 nucleotides read TGCGCCAGCAGCTTGAGCCGGGACAGGGCTTCGCTGGGGCTGAACACTGAAGCTTTCTTT.

The V call is TRBV3-1 (or the pseudogene TRBV3-2), the J call TRBJ1-1, with D possibly matching TRBD1 (6 bases). With 4 bases removed from V and 3 bases from J, the gap between germline ends came to 15 bases. The CDR3 runs to 15 residues. The germline V gene has CDR1 LGHDT and CDR2 YNNKEL (reference sequence). The DNA of the CDR3 is TGTGCCAGCAGCCCCCGACAGGCCTTTTACACTGAAGCTTTCTTT. It codes for CASSPRQAFYTEAFF.

This rearrangement joins TRBV5-1 to TRBJ1-4; 10 nucleotides align to TRBD1. From germline, CDR1 is SGHRS and CDR2 YFSETQ. The CDR3 covers 15 residues. J was trimmed by 8 bases and V by 5 bases; bases with no gene match: 9. The DNA of the CDR3 is TGCGCCAGCAGTTCGGGCGGGACAGGGGAAGAAAAACTGTTTTTT. Translated, it gives CASSSGGTGEEKLFF.